This T cell receptor (beta chain) was sequenced for a study of blood T cells in healthy people across ages. Turning to the study itself: Template switching captured about one barcoded beta molecule per two T cells. Study conclusions and caveats: As naive T cell percentage varied, TCR beta diversity correlated strongly with it.

Next came a second PCR, run for roughly 6 to 11 cycles, which used a sample-barcoded 5' primer along with a J-beta primer mix. The authors tagged each cDNA molecule using a template-switch adaptor with 12 random nucleotides. TCRdb re-called the 5' RACE reads through MiXCR, storing one row per CDR3 protein. The table shows approximately 780,000 distinct CDR3 sequences, with roughly 26% occurring only once. This clonotype was detected only a few times. Its antigen is unknown. Trimming took 1 base from V and 3 from J, leaving 6 bases between them. Germline assignment: CDR1 GTSNPN and CDR2 SVGIG (reference sequence). CDR3 length equals 13 residues. The data were also submitted as part of a second study, on T cells of mothers and their children. According to that study: Using about 1.5 ug per 15 ul, all extracted RNA underwent cDNA synthesis.

Input material: blood. The genes are TRBV30 and TRBJ2-2; no reliable D call. The origin of this receptor is a boy between 10 and 17 years old in good health. The CDR3 is CAWSGHDTGELFF. The CDR3 DNA reads TGTGCCTGGAGTGGCCATGACACCGGGGAGCTGTTTTTT.